This T cell receptor (beta chain) was observed in a study of T-cell memory formation after mild COVID-19. TCRdb fed the 5' RACE reads into MiXCR, producing one record per CDR3 protein. The sample consists of some 350,000 distinct CDR3 sequences, approximately 16% of them appearing once. Sequenced: PBMCs or a T cell subset sorted from them (not recorded which). The TCR sequence derives from a young man who had mild COVID-19 (a few samples of this study predate the infection). Cell type and time point are not known.

The CDR3 DNA reads as TGTGCCAGCAGTTACCCGATTGGACAGGGAGGGGACGAGCAGTACTTC. Protein sequence: CASSYPIGQGGDEQYF. V is TRBV6-2 or TRBV6-3 and J is TRBJ2-7, with a possible D match to TRBD1 (8 bases). V was pared by 2 bases and J by 5 bases, with 19 bases between. Germline assignment: CDR1 MNHEY and CDR2 SVGEGT. CDR3 length equals 16 residues.